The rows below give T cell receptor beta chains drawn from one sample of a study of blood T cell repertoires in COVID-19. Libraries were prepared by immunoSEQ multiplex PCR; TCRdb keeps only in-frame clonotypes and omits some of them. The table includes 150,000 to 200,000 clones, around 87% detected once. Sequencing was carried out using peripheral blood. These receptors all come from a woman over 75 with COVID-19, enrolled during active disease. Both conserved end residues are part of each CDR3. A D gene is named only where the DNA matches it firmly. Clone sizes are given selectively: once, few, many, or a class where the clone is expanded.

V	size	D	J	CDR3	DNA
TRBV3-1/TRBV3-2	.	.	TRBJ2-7	CASSQGSLEQYF	TGTGCCAGCAGCCAAGGGAGTTTAGAGCAGTACTTC
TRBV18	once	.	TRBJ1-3	CASSPQQPEISGNTIYF	TGTGCCAGCTCACCACAACAACCGGAGATCTCTGGAAACACCATATATTTT
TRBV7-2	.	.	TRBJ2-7	CASSLVPDGGGPREQYF	TGTGCCAGCAGCTTAGTTCCGGACGGCGGGGGCCCTCGGGAGCAGTACTTC
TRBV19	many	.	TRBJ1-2	CASMRKGLPGYTF	TGTGCCAGTATGAGGAAGGGGCTCCCTGGCTACACCTTC
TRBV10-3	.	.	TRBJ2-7	CAIGSGNVHEQYF	TGTGCCATCGGGTCAGGGAACGTACACGAGCAGTACTTC
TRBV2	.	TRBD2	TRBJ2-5	CASTSRGTSGGTQYF	TGTGCCAGCACCTCTCGCGGGACTAGCGGAGGGACCCAGTACTTC
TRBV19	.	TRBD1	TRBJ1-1	CASSTRILDRVNTEAFF	TGTGCCAGTAGTACCAGAATTTTAGACAGGGTTAACACTGAAGCTTTCTTT
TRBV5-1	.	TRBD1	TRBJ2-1	CASSSTGGSYNEQFF	TGCGCCAGCAGCTCCACAGGGGGCTCCTACAATGAGCAGTTCTTC
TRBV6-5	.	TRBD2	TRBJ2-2	CASSYQGLTGELFF	TGTGCCAGCAGTTACCAGGGACTAACCGGGGAGCTGTTTTTT
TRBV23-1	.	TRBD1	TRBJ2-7	CASTETGQGPPYEQYF	TGCGCCAGCACTGAAACAGGACAGGGCCCGCCCTACGAGCAGTACTTC
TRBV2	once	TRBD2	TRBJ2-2	CASSGVSGRVVGELFF	TGTGCCAGCAGTGGGGTTAGCGGGAGAGTAGTAGGGGAGCTGTTTTTT
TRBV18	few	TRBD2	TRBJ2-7	CASSQGLPSREQYF	TGTGCCAGCTCACAGGGACTACCATCTCGCGAGCAGTACTTC
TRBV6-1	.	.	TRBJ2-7	CASSDRTYEQYF	TGTGCCAGCAGTGACAGAACCTACGAGCAGTACTTC
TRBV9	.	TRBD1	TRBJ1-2	CASSPTYRGGYTF	TGTGCCAGCAGCCCCACCTACAGGGGTGGCTACACCTTC
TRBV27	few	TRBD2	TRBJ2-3	CASSLKKRLAGFTDTQYF	TGTGCCAGCAGTTTGAAGAAACGACTAGCGGGTTTCACAGATACGCAGTATTTT
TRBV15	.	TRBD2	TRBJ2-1	CATSRTSGNYNEQFF	TGTGCCACCAGCAGGACTAGCGGGAACTACAATGAGCAGTTCTTC
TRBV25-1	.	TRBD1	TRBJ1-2	CASSERGGQGGRGYGYTF	TGTGCCAGCAGTGAAAGAGGGGGACAGGGAGGTCGTGGGTATGGCTACACCTTC
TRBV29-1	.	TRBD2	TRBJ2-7	CSVEVPAGGPGEQYF	TGCAGCGTTGAAGTCCCGGCGGGAGGGCCGGGGGAGCAGTACTTC
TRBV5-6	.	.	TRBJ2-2	CASGGPNTGELFF	TGTGCCAGCGGCGGCCCGAACACCGGGGAGCTGTTTTTT
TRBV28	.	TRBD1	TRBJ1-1	CASWGSGGTALPNTEAFF	TGTGCCAGCTGGGGATCCGGAGGGACAGCGTTACCGAACACTGAAGCTTTCTTT
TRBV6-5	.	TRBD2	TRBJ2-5	CASSYSVGGGETQYF	TGTGCCAGCAGTTACTCCGTTGGGGGGGGAGAGACCCAGTACTTC
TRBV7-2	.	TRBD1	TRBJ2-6	CASSPSPGTGVGGANVLTF	TGTGCCAGCAGCCCCAGTCCTGGGACAGGGGTAGGTGGGGCCAACGTCCTGACTTTC
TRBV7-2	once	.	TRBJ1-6	CASSLGQGGSSPLHF	TGTGCCAGCAGCTTAGGGCAGGGCGGGAGTTCACCCCTCCACTTT
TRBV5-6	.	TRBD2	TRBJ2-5	CASSWGHGTSGETQYF	TGTGCCAGCAGCTGGGGACACGGGACTAGCGGAGAGACCCAGTACTTC
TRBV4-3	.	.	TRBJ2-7	CASSQEWGHGEQYF	TGCGCCAGCAGCCAAGAGTGGGGGCATGGCGAGCAGTACTTC
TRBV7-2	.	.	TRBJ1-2	CASSLSPNRGEYGYTF	TGTGCCAGCAGCTTATCGCCCAACCGGGGAGAATATGGCTACACCTTC
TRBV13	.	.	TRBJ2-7	CASSVTLSYEQYF	TGTGCCAGCAGCGTGACTCTTTCCTACGAGCAGTACTTC
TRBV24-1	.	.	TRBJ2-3	CATSGRAQGVDTQYF	TGTGCCACCAGTGGAAGGGCGCAGGGTGTAGATACGCAGTATTTT
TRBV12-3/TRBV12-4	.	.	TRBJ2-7	CASSLGSRLEQYF	TGTGCCAGCAGTTTAGGTTCGAGGCTCGAGCAGTACTTC
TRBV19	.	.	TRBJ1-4	CASLGSGGEKLFF	TGTGCCAGCTTGGGGTCGGGGGGTGAAAAACTGTTTTTT
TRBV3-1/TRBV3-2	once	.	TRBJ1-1	CASSQLGTNTEAFF	TGTGCCAGCAGCCAGTTGGGGACAAACACTGAAGCTTTCTTT
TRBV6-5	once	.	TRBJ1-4	CASRDHEKLFF	TGTGCCAGCCGGGATCACGAAAAACTGTTTTTT
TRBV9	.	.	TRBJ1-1	CASSVGGTTNTEAFF	TGTGCCAGCAGCGTAGGAGGGACAACGAACACTGAAGCTTTCTTT
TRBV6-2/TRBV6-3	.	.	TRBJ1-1	CASSWLTGGPNTEAFF	TGTGCCAGCAGTTGGCTTACGGGAGGGCCGAACACTGAAGCTTTCTTT
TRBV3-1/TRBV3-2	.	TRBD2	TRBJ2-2	CASSPGLAGHTGELFF	TGTGCCAGCAGCCCGGGACTAGCGGGACACACCGGGGAGCTGTTTTTT
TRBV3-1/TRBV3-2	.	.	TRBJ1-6	CASSQDHRDHSPLHF	TGTGCCAGCAGCCAAGATCACAGGGATCATTCACCCCTCCACTTT
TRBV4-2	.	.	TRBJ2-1	CASSQTSDEQFF	TGTGCCAGCAGCCAAACCTCGGATGAGCAGTTCTTC
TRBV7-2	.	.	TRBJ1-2	CASRVQGQANYGYTF	TGTGCCAGCAGGGTACAGGGCCAAGCTAACTATGGCTACACCTTC
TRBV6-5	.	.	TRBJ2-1	CASMLNLGGEQFF	TGTGCCAGCATGCTAAATTTGGGAGGTGAGCAGTTCTTC
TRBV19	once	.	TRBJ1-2	CASSGQGYDYGYTF	TGTGCCAGTAGTGGGCAGGGGTATGACTATGGCTACACCTTC
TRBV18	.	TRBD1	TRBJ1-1	CASSPTGVTEAFF	TGTGCCAGCTCACCGACAGGGGTCACTGAAGCTTTCTTT
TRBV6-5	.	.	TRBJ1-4	CASSMGSSNEKLFF	TGTGCCAGCAGTATGGGCTCCTCTAATGAAAAACTGTTTTTT
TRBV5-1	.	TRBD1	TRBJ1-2	CASSLAEQGAGGYTF	TGCGCCAGCAGCTTGGCCGAACAGGGGGCCGGTGGCTACACCTTC
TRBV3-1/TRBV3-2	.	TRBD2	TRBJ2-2	CASSQWARAGANTGELFF	TGTGCCAGCAGCCAATGGGCGAGAGCGGGAGCGAACACCGGGGAGCTGTTTTTT
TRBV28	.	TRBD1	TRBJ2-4	CASSSGQGDANIQYF	TGTGCCAGCAGTTCGGGACAGGGGGACGCAAACATTCAGTACTTC